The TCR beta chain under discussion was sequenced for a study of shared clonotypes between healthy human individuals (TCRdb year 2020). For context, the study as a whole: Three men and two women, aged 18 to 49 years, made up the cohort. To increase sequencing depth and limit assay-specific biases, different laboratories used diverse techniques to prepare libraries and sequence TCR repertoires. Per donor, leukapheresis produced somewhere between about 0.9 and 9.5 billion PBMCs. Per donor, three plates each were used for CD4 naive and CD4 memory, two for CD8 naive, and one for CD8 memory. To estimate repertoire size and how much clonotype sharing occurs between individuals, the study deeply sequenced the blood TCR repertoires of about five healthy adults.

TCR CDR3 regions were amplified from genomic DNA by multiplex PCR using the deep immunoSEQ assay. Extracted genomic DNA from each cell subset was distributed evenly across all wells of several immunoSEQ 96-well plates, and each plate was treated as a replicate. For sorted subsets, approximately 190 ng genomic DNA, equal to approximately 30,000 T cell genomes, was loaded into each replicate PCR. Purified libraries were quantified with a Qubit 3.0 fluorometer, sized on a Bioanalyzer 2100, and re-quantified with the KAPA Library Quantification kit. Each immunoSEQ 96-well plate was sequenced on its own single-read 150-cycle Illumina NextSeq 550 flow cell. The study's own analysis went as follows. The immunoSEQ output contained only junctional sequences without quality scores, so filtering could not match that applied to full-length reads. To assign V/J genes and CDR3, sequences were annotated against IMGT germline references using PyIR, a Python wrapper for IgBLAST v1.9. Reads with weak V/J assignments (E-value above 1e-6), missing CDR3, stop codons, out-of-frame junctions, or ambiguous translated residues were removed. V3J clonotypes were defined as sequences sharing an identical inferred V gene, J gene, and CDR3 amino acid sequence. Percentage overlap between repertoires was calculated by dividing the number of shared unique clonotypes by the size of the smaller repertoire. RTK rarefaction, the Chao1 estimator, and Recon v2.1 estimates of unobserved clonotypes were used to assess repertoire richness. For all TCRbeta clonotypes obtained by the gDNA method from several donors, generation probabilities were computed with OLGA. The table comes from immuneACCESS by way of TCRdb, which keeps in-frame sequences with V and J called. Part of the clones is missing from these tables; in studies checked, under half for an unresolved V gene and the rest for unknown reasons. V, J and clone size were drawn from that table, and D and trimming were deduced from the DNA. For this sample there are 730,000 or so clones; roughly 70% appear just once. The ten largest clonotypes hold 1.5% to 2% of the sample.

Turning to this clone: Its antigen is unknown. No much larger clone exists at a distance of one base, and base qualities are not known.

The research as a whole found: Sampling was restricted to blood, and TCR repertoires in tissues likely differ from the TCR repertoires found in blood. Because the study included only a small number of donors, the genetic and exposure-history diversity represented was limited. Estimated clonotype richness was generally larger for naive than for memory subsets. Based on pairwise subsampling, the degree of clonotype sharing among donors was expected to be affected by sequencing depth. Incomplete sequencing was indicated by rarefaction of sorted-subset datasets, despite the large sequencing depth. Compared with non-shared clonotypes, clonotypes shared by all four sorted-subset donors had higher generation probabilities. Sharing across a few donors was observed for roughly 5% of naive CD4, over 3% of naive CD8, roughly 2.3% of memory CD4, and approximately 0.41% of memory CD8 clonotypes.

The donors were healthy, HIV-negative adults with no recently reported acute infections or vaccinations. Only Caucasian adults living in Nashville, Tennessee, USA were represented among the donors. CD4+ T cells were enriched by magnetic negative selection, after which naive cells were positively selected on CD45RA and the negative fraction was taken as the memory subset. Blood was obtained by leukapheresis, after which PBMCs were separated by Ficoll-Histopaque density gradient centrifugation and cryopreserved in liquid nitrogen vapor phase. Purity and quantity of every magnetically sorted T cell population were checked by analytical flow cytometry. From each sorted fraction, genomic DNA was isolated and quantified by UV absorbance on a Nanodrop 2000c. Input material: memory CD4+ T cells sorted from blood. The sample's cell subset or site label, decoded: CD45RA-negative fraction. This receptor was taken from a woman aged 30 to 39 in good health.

The CDR3 corresponds to CASSLSPGLAGGGEQFF. The nucleotide sequence reads TGTGCCAGCAGCTTAAGCCCGGGACTAGCGGGAGGTGGTGAGCAGTTCTTC. The rearrangement joined TRBV7-3 to TRBJ2-1; the central 15 bases match TRBD2. The germline V and J ends show losses of 1 base and 9 bases respectively, and no gene match explains 7 bases of the junction. From the germline V gene, CDR1 is SGHTA and CDR2 is FQGTGA. Including cysteine and phenylalanine, the CDR3 has 17 amino acids. Only the CDR3 DNA stays, 51 bases, in frame from base 1.